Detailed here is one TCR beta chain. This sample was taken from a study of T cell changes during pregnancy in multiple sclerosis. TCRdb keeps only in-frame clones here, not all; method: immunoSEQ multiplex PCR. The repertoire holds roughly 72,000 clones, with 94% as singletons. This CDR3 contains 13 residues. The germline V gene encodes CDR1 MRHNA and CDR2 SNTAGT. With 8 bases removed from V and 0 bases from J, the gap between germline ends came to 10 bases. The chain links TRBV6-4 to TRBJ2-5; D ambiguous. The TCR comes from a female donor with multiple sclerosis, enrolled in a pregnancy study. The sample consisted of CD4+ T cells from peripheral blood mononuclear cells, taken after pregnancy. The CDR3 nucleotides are TGTGCCAGCGATGGCAGATACCAAGAGACCCAGTACTTC. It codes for CASDGRYQETQYF.